The 17 T cell receptor beta chains below were found in one sample sequenced in a study of graft-versus-host responses after intestinal transplantation. Some clones are missing from TCRdb's copy, which holds only in-frame ones; the method was immunoSEQ multiplex PCR. The sample includes about 100,000 clones, approximately 92% of them seen just once. This specimen consisted of PBMCs, obtained roughly 450 days after intestinal transplant. These receptors came from a human patient who received an intestinal transplant, so some T cells may come from the graft donor.

The CDR3 DNA is TGTGCCAGCAGTGAAGGAGGAGCATTTAGCAATCAGCCCCAGCATTTT. Protein: CASSEGGAFSNQPQHF. This chain joins TRBV6-1 and TRBJ1-5; D gene uncertain. This CDR3 is 16 amino acids long. Trimming took off 1 base at V and 0 bases at J, with 10 bases between the two ends. Germline V gene lookup returns CDR1 MNHNS and CDR2 SASEGT.

The rearrangement joins TRBV6-5 to TRBJ2-3, with D hard to call. Germline V gene data show CDR1 as MNHEY and CDR2 as SVGAGI. The CDR3 loop spans 15 amino acids. Trimming pared 0 bases from V and 0 bases from J, leaving 7 bases between. CDR3 coding DNA: TGTGCCAGCAGTTACTCGATGGGGAGCACAGATACGCAGTATTTT. This encodes CASSYSMGSTDTQYF.

This chain connects TRBV5-1 to TRBJ1-1; tentative D call: TRBD1 (6 bases). V was clipped by 4 bases and J by 4 bases, with 23 bases between them. The germline V gene has CDR1 SGHRS and CDR2 YFSETQ. The CDR3 runs to 17 residues. The CDR3 DNA follows: TGCGCCAGCAGCCAGGGAGAGATATGGGGGCAGGGCACTGAAGCTTTCTTT. Its protein is CASSQGEIWGQGTEAFF.

The CDR3 region is CASTGGLDGYGYTF. The CDR3 DNA sequence: TGTGCCAGCACGGGAGGTCTCGACGGCTATGGCTACACCTTC. The chain has TRBV5-6 and TRBJ1-2; D gene unclear. Germline V gene data show CDR1 as SGHDT and CDR2 as YYEEEE. Trimming stripped 6 bases from V and 4 bases from J, with 16 bases between. The CDR3 is 14 residues long.

This clone was detected only once. The gene calls are TRBV9 and TRBJ2-2, with TRBD1 identical over 8 bases. The ends lost 4 bases at V and 2 bases at J; junction bases unmatched: 4. The CDR3 loop spans 15 amino acids. Per germline, CDR1 SGDLS and CDR2 YYNGEE. This CDR3 is CASSPDRANTGELFF. Here the CDR3 DNA reads TGTGCCAGCAGCCCGGACAGGGCCAACACCGGGGAGCTGTTTTTT.

Only a few counts were recorded for this clone. The chain carries TRBV9 and TRBJ2-5, with TRBD2 matching 10 bases. Germline CDR1 is SGDLS and CDR2 is YYNGEE. The ends lost 0 bases at V and 5 bases at J; junction bases unmatched: 7. There are 16 residues in the CDR3. In DNA, the CDR3 is TGTGCCAGCAGCGTAGGAGCGGGGGGGCCTTATGAGACCCAGTACTTC. It yields the protein CASSVGAGGPYETQYF.

CDR3 residues: CASSRAGGGDEAFF. CDR3 nucleotides: TGCGCCAGCAGCCGAGCTGGGGGAGGTGATGAAGCTTTCTTT. This chain connects TRBV4-1 to TRBJ1-1; possibly TRBD1 for D (5 bases). CDR1 and CDR2 from the germline V gene are MGHRA and YSYEKL. The CDR3 consists of 14 residues. Trimming shortened V by 4 bases and J by 7 bases, and 16 bases separated the two germline ends.

The chain links TRBV5-1 to TRBJ2-1; 7 bases match TRBD1. The CDR3 extends over 13 amino acids. The trim removed 6 bases at V and 7 bases at J, leaving 7 bases unmatched. Per the germline V gene, CDR1 is SGHRS and CDR2 is YFSETQ. Written as DNA, the CDR3 is TGCGCCAGCACCCGGACAGGTGCGAATGAGCAGTTCTTC. Translation gives CASTRTGANEQFF.

The chain carries TRBV7-9 and TRBJ2-5; 8 nucleotides match TRBD1. CDR3 length equals 15 residues. V shed 3 bases, J shed 5 bases, and the junction held 8 bases outside the gene matches. The germline CDR1 and CDR2 sequences are SEHNR and FQNEAQ (reference sequence). DNA of the CDR3: TGTGCCAGCAGCTTCTCACAGGGGGGTGAGGAGACCCAGTACTTC. Amino acid sequence: CASSFSQGGEETQYF.

This rearrangement joins TRBV7-2 to TRBJ2-7; TRBD1 or TRBD2 may be the D gene (5 bases each). V lost 4 bases, J lost 2 bases, and 12 bases lay in between. Germline V gene data show CDR1 as SGHTA and CDR2 as FQGNSA. The CDR3 is made up of 14 amino acids. CDR3 bases: TGTGCCAGCAGCTCCGGGACCACCCCCTACGAGCAGTACTTC. This sequence encodes CASSSGTTPYEQYF. Full variable domain (rest looked up from reference TRBV7-2 and TRBJ2-7): GAGVSQSPSNKVTEKGKDVELRCDPISGHTALYWYRQSLGQGLEFLIYFQGNSAPDKSGLPSDRFSAERTGGSVSTLTIQRTQQEDSAVYLCASSSGTTPYEQYFGPGTRLTVT.

This chain joins TRBV12-5 and TRBJ1-5; D is perhaps TRBD1 (5 bases). Trimming shortened V by 0 bases and J by 5 bases, and 17 bases separated the two germline ends. Germline V gene data show CDR1 as LGHNT and CDR2 as FRNRAP. This CDR3 has 17 amino acids. CDR3 in amino acids: CASGLVAGGRWHQPQHF. The CDR3 nucleotides are TGTGCTAGTGGTTTGGTAGCGGGGGGACGGTGGCATCAGCCCCAGCATTTT.

The V call is TRBV6-6, the J call TRBJ1-2; D might be TRBD1 (5 bases). The CDR3 loop spans 14 amino acids. V was cut by 0 bases and J by 8 bases, with 13 bases left in between. Germline values: CDR1 MNHNY, CDR2 SVGAGI (reference sequence). The CDR3 sequence: CASSYSTPQGGYTF. The CDR3 DNA is TGTGCCAGCAGTTACTCGACCCCGCAGGGCGGCTACACCTTC.

V and J are TRBV5-1 and TRBJ1-2; TRBD1 aligns across 9 bases. This CDR3 region has 15 residues. Trimming cost V 0 bases and J 4 bases; bases outside gene matches: 4. Germline CDR1 SGHRS, CDR2 YFSETQ. For the CDR3, the DNA is TGCGCCAGCAGCTTGGGGGACAGGGAACTCTATGGCTACACCTTC. Translation: CASSLGDRELYGYTF.

V usage is TRBV9 and J usage is TRBJ2-5; 10 bases are shared with TRBD1. The length of the CDR3 is 15 residues. Germline CDR1 reads SGDLS; CDR2 reads YYNGEE. The J segment lost 5 bases and the V segment lost 2 bases, leaving 6 bases of the junction unmatched. CDR3 sequence: CASSVGSGQGETQYF. CDR3 in DNA: TGTGCCAGCAGCGTGGGTTCGGGACAGGGGGAGACCCAGTACTTC.

The V call is TRBV5-1, the J call TRBJ2-5, with a possible D match to TRBD1 (5 bases). The assigned J gene may be wrong: the sequence end matches TRBJ2-7 better. The length of the CDR3 is 14 residues. Germline V gene lookup returns CDR1 SGHRS and CDR2 YFSETQ. The CDR3 loop is CASSLGQGFYEQYF. DNA of the CDR3: TGCGCCAGCAGCTTGGGGCAGGGTTTCTACGAGCAGTACTTC.

Concerning this clone itself: An end of the junction differs from the germline gene, which may be a read error. J is TRBJ1-1 and V is TRBV7-7; D remains ambiguous. The germline gives CDR1 SSHAT, CDR2 FNYEAQ (reference sequence). This CDR3 comprises 13 residues. Here the CDR3 reads CASSPSLNTEAFF. The CDR3 nucleotides read TGTGCTAGCAGCCCCAGTTTGAACACTGAAGCTTTCTTT.

This chain uses TRBV28 with TRBJ1-6; 7 nucleotides agree with TRBD1. This CDR3 has 13 amino acids. V lost 8 bases, J lost 7 bases, and 5 bases stayed unmatched. CDR1 is MDHEN, CDR2 SYDVKM, per germline. The CDR3 DNA sequence: TGTGCCAGCCGAGCAGGGGGAAATTCACCCCTCCACTTT. It yields the protein CASRAGGNSPLHF. Using reference TRBV28 and TRBJ1-6 for the parts outside the CDR3, the full variable domain is DVKVTQSSRYLVKRTGEKVFLECVQDMDHENMFWYRQDPGLGLRLIYFSYDVKMKEKGDIPEGYSVSREKKERFSLILESASTNQTSMYLCASRAGGNSPLHFGNGTRLTVT.